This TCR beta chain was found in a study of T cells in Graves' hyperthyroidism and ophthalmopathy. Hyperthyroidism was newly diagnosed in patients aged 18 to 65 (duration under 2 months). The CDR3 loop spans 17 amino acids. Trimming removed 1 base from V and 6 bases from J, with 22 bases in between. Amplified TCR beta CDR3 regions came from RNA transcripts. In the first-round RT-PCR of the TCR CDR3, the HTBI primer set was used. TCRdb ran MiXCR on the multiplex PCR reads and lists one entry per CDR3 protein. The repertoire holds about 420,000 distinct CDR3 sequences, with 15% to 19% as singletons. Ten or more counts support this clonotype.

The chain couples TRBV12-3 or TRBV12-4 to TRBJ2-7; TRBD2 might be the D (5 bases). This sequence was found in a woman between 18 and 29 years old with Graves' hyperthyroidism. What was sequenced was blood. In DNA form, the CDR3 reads TGTGCCAGCAGTTTAGATCCCGGTAGCGACACCCGGGGCGAGCAGTACTTC. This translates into CASSLDPGSDTRGEQYF.